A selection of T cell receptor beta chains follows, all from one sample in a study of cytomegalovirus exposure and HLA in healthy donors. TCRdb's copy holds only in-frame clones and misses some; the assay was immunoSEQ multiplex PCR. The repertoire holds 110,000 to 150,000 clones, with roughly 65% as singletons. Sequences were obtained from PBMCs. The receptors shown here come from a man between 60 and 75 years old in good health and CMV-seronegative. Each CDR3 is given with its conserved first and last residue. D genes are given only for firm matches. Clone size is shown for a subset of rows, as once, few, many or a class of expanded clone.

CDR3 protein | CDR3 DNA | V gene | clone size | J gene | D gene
CASSSRGLAGSSYEQYF | TGTGCCAGCAGCTCCCGGGGGTTAGCGGGCTCCTCCTACGAGCAGTACTTC | TRBV7-2 | NA | TRBJ2-7 | TRBD2
CASTAHRSGSGGYTF | TGTGCCAGTACCGCCCACCGTTCAGGGTCAGGTGGCTACACCTTC | TRBV19 | NA | TRBJ1-2 | NA
CASSLWGVGTGELFF | TGTGCCAGCAGTTTATGGGGGGTCGGCACCGGGGAGCTGTTTTTT | TRBV27 | NA | TRBJ2-2 | NA
CASSEPGLPQHF | TGTGCCAGCAGTGAGCCAGGGCTGCCCCAGCATTTT | TRBV6-1 | NA | TRBJ1-5 | NA
CASSSRLTGRRGGYTF | TGTGCCAGCAGCTCGCGATTGACAGGGAGGAGAGGTGGCTACACCTTC | TRBV11-2 | NA | TRBJ1-2 | TRBD1
CASSRDYQETQYF | TGTGCCAGCAGCCGGGACTACCAAGAGACCCAGTACTTC | TRBV5-4 | few | TRBJ2-5 | NA
CASSLGTSPHNEQFF | TGTGCCAGCAGTTTAGGGACTAGCCCCCACAATGAGCAGTTCTTC | TRBV27 | NA | TRBJ2-1 | TRBD2
CASTLEGGNNEQFF | TGTGCCAGCACTCTCGAGGGAGGAAACAATGAGCAGTTCTTC | TRBV7-3 | few | TRBJ2-1 | NA
CAWAEQGSQPQHF | TGTGCCTGGGCCGAACAGGGGTCTCAGCCCCAGCATTTT | TRBV30 | NA | TRBJ1-5 | TRBD1
CASSLRVTTGELFF | TGTGCCAGCAGCTTAAGAGTTACCACCGGGGAGCTGTTTTTT | TRBV7-2 | NA | TRBJ2-2 | NA
CASSQEQGQGLKEQYF | TGTGCCAGCAGCCAGGAGCAAGGACAGGGCCTTAAAGAGCAGTACTTC | TRBV9 | NA | TRBJ2-7 | TRBD1
CSVEIPDRFTYEQYF | TGCAGCGTTGAAATCCCCGACAGATTTACCTACGAGCAGTACTTC | TRBV29-1 | few | TRBJ2-7 | NA
CASSTWDRGRDQPQHF | TGTGCCAGCAGCACCTGGGACAGGGGGCGAGATCAGCCCCAGCATTTT | TRBV7-9 | NA | TRBJ1-5 | TRBD1
CAISEGAGYEQYF | TGTGCCATCAGTGAGGGAGCGGGCTACGAGCAGTACTTC | TRBV10-3 | NA | TRBJ2-7 | NA
CATSRRLAGNSYEQYF | TGTGCCACCAGCAGGCGCCTAGCGGGGAATTCCTACGAGCAGTACTTC | TRBV15 | NA | TRBJ2-7 | TRBD2
CASSPGGQGLYEQYF | TGTGCCAGCAGCCCAGGGGGCCAAGGGCTCTACGAGCAGTACTTC | TRBV6-5 | NA | TRBJ2-7 | TRBD1
CSVGDRGREQYF | TGCAGCGTTGGCGACAGGGGGAGGGAGCAGTACTTC | TRBV29-1 | NA | TRBJ2-7 | TRBD1